These 24 T cell receptor beta chains were sequenced from one sample in a study of blood T cell repertoires in COVID-19. Data came from immunoSEQ multiplex PCR; TCRdb stores just in-frame clones and leaves some out. The data show around 81,000 clones, with more than 75% seen just once and less than 8.5% held by the top ten. Source material: peripheral blood. The receptor source for this set is a human donor in a cohort sampled during active COVID-19.

This sequence joins TRBV30 and TRBJ1-1; D may be TRBD1 (6 bases). Germline values: CDR1 GTSNPN, CDR2 SVGIG (reference sequence). Trimming shortened V by 1 base and J by 6 bases, and 9 bases separated the two germline ends. This CDR3 is built from 12 residues. DNA of the CDR3: TGTGCCTGGAGTGCGACAGGACCTGAAGCTTTCTTT. This translates into CAWSATGPEAFF.

This clone was detected once. This may arise from a read error, as a much more abundant clone is one base away. The sample contains more than one DNA sequence encoding this CDR3. The V call is TRBV6-2 or TRBV6-3, the J call TRBJ2-7; D not resolved. The CDR3 is 12 amino acids. Germline lookup yields CDR1 MNHEY and CDR2 SVGEGT. Trimming removed 2 bases from V and 4 bases from J, with 6 bases in between. In DNA, the CDR3 is TGTGCCAGCAGTTACAGAGAGTACGAGCAGTACTTC. Translating it yields CASSYREYEQYF.

The chain uses TRBV5-1 and TRBJ2-7, with TRBD2 matching over 11 bases. This CDR3 has 17 residues. Germline CDR1 reads SGHRS; CDR2 reads YFSETQ. Losses at the gene ends were 2 bases for V and 3 bases for J; bases not matched to a gene: 10. Here the CDR3 reads CASSFKTSGAAGYEQYF. In DNA form, the CDR3 reads TGCGCCAGCAGCTTTAAGACTAGCGGGGCGGCGGGCTACGAGCAGTACTTC.

J is TRBJ1-1 and V is TRBV5-4, with a tentative D call TRBD1 (5 bases). Germline V gene sequence: CDR1 SGHNT, CDR2 YYREEE (reference sequence). V was shortened by 6 bases and J by 5 bases, with 17 bases between the two germline ends. The CDR3 length is 14 residues. Written as DNA, the CDR3 is TGTGCCAGCAATCGAGACCCCGGGGGGACTGAAGCTTTCTTT. As protein: CASNRDPGGTEAFF.

The rearrangement links TRBV4-2 to TRBJ1-2; D gene ambiguous. Trimming left V 4 bases short and J 4 bases short, with 10 bases between. CDR3 length equals 13 residues. Per the germline V gene, CDR1 is LGHNA and CDR2 is YNFKEQ. CDR3 sequence reads: CASSPSPGYGYTF. CDR3 nucleotides: TGTGCCAGCAGCCCCTCTCCGGGCTATGGCTACACCTTC.

The rearrangement uses TRBV2 and TRBJ1-1; perhaps TRBD1 as D (5 bases). The V gene lost 4 bases and the J gene lost 7 bases, with 13 bases spanning the gap. The length of the CDR3 is 13 residues. CDR1 is SNHLY and CDR2 is FYNNEI in the germline V gene. CDR3 region: CASSVRQTNEAFF. In nucleotides, the CDR3 is TGTGCCAGCAGTGTCCGACAGACGAATGAAGCTTTCTTT.

This clone was seen only a few times. The chain links TRBV18 to TRBJ1-1; D might be TRBD1 (6 bases). V was pared by 4 bases and J by 5 bases, with 17 bases between. The CDR3 has 15 residues. Germline lookup yields CDR1 KGHSH and CDR2 LQKENI. DNA for the CDR3: TGTGCCAGCTCACAGGAACAGGGTCGGCGGACTGAAGCTTTCTTT. It codes for CASSQEQGRRTEAFF. Complete variable domain (other parts from reference TRBV18 and TRBJ1-1): NAGVMQNPRHLVRRRGQEARLRCSPMKGHSHVYWYRQLPEEGLKFMVYLQKENIIDESGMPKERFSAEFPKEGPSILRIQQVVRGDSAAYFCASSQEQGRRTEAFFGQGTRLTVV.

The CDR3 region has the DNA TGTGCCAGCAGCCAAGAAACTAGTATGGCCTACGAGCAGTACTTC. Its translation is CASSQETSMAYEQYF. This sequence joins TRBV3-1 (or the pseudogene TRBV3-2) and TRBJ2-7, with TRBD2 as a possible D gene (5 bases). V lost 0 bases, J lost 2 bases, and 11 bases lay in between. The germline V gene encodes CDR1 LGHDT and CDR2 YNNKEL (reference sequence). The CDR3 is 15 amino acids.

The CDR3 loop is CASSIPPGWRGSTYNEQFF. The CDR3 nucleotides are TGTGCCAGTAGTATCCCCCCTGGGTGGCGGGGGAGTACGTACAATGAGCAGTTCTTC. The V and J genes are TRBV19 and TRBJ2-1; TRBD2 agrees at 7 bases. The CDR3 runs to 19 residues. The germline gives CDR1 LNHDA, CDR2 SQIVND (reference sequence). Trimming took 3 bases from V and 4 from J; bases not matched to a gene: 18.

This rearrangement joins TRBV5-1 to TRBJ1-3, with TRBD1 as a possible D gene (6 bases). The CDR3 length is 14 residues. Trimming removed 3 bases from V and 0 bases from J, with 7 bases in between. Per germline, CDR1 SGHRS and CDR2 YFSETQ. The CDR3: CASSSQGSGNTIYF. The CDR3 region has the DNA TGCGCCAGCAGCTCACAGGGCTCTGGAAACACCATATATTTT.

The V call is TRBV25-1, the J call TRBJ1-2; 9 positions match TRBD1. Germline V CDR1 and CDR2: MGHDK, SYGVNS. V lost 4 bases and J lost 6; bases outside the gene matches: 3. The CDR3 is 13 amino acids. CDR3 in DNA: TGTGCCAGCAGTGGACAGGGGGGCGATGGCTACACCTTC. Protein sequence: CASSGQGGDGYTF.

This sequence joins TRBV7-8 and TRBJ2-7; maybe TRBD1 (5 bases). The CDR3 has 13 residues. The germline V gene has CDR1 SGHVS and CDR2 FQNEAQ. V gave up 2 bases and J gave up 3 bases, with 8 bases separating them. The CDR3 DNA follows: TGTGCCAGCAGCTTACGACAGAACTACGAGCAGTACTTC. This gives the protein CASSLRQNYEQYF.

This sequence joins TRBV9 and TRBJ1-1; maybe TRBD1 (6 bases). V was pared by 1 base and J by 1 base, with 8 bases between. This CDR3 has 14 residues. CDR1 and CDR2 (germline): SGDLS, YYNGEE. The CDR3 DNA is TGTGCCAGCAGCGTAAGGACAGCGAACACTGAAGCTTTCTTT. Residues: CASSVRTANTEAFF.

V gene TRBV6-5 combines with J gene TRBJ2-5, with D tentatively TRBD2 (7 bases). Trimming removed 8 bases at V and 1 base at J, with 17 bases between. The CDR3 covers 15 residues. Germline lookup yields CDR1 MNHEY and CDR2 SVGAGI. Here the CDR3 DNA reads TGTGCCAGCCACCGAGTCGGGGGGCGCCAAGAGACCCAGTACTTC. Its translation: CASHRVGGRQETQYF.

This clone was counted between two and nine times. The chain joins TRBV7-8 to TRBJ2-7; D call uncertain. Germline lookup yields CDR1 SGHVS and CDR2 FQNEAQ. CDR3 length: 14 residues. The V gene lost 2 bases and the J gene lost 2 bases, with 10 bases spanning the gap. CDR3 nucleotide sequence: TGTGCCAGCAGCTTACTGGGCAGACCCTACGAGCAGTACTTC. Translating it yields CASSLLGRPYEQYF.

The chain links TRBV5-1 to TRBJ2-3; D perhaps matches TRBD1 (5 bases). V gave up 4 bases and J gave up 4 bases, with 28 bases separating them. Per the germline V gene, CDR1 is SGHRS and CDR2 is YFSETQ. The CDR3 spans 19 residues. The CDR3 loop reads CASSPSFGPSGLVADTQYF. The CDR3 DNA reads TGCGCCAGCAGCCCATCGTTTGGTCCGTCAGGGTTGGTTGCAGATACGCAGTATTTT.

This clone has a single count. Other DNA sequences of this sample code for an identical CDR3. V usage is TRBV7-2 and J usage is TRBJ1-3; D is perhaps TRBD1 (5 bases). Germline assignment: CDR1 SGHTA and CDR2 FQGNSA. The V end was cut by 4 bases, the J end by 1 base, with 8 bases between. CDR3 length equals 14 residues. CDR3 coding DNA: TGTGCCAGCAGCTCACAGGTATCTGGAAACACCATATATTTT. It codes for CASSSQVSGNTIYF.

This chain links TRBV5-1 with TRBJ2-7, with a tentative D call TRBD1 (5 bases). Trimming stripped 4 bases from V and 3 bases from J, with 14 bases between. Germline CDR1 SGHRS, CDR2 YFSETQ. This CDR3 region has 14 residues. The CDR3 protein is CASSRTQGYYEQYF. The CDR3 region has the DNA TGCGCCAGCAGCCGAACGCAGGGTTACTACGAGCAGTACTTC.

The chain has TRBV2 and TRBJ2-2; possible D gene TRBD2, 7 bases. V shed 7 bases and J shed 4 bases, with 13 bases lying between them. This CDR3 is 14 amino acids long. Per germline, CDR1 SNHLY and CDR2 FYNNEI. The CDR3 DNA sequence: TGTGCCAGCAACCGAGGGGGGGGCACCGGGGAGCTGTTTTTT. As protein: CASNRGGGTGELFF.

V and J are TRBV9 and TRBJ2-7, with TRBD2 matching over 9 bases. The V gene's germline CDR1 is SGDLS and CDR2 YYNGEE. V lost 0 bases, J lost 2 bases, and 6 bases stayed unmatched. CDR3 length equals 16 residues. The CDR3: CASSVEPSGAAYEQYF. For the CDR3, the DNA is TGTGCCAGCAGCGTAGAGCCTAGCGGGGCGGCCTACGAGCAGTACTTC.

The sample holds a few counts of this clone. The chain combines TRBV29-1 with TRBJ1-5; a weak D match, TRBD1 (6 bases). Germline V lookup: CDR1 SQVTM, CDR2 ANQGSEA. This CDR3 is built from 14 residues. Trimming cost V 4 bases and J 5 bases, with 15 bases left between them. DNA of the CDR3: TGCAGCGTTGGGGGCAGGGGCGGAGATCAGCCCCAGCATTTT. Encoded protein: CSVGGRGGDQPQHF.

This clone was seen once. The V and J genes are TRBV6-5 and TRBJ2-7, with a weak D call TRBD1 (6 bases). V lost 5 bases to trimming and J lost 2 bases, with 13 bases between them. The CDR3 runs 14 residues. Germline V gene sequence: CDR1 MNHEY, CDR2 SVGAGI. The CDR3 loop is CASSSRGWAYEQYF. CDR3 nucleotide sequence: TGTGCCAGCAGTAGCAGGGGTTGGGCCTACGAGCAGTACTTC.

This rearrangement joins TRBV7-2 to TRBJ1-1; D might be TRBD1 (5 bases). Germline-derived CDR1 and CDR2 are SGHTA and FQGNSA. The CDR3 extends over 17 amino acids. Between the trimmed V and J ends, which lost 4 bases and 5 bases, there was a span of 23 bases. This chain's CDR3 is CASSYPGGGYLGTEAFF. CDR3 DNA: TGTGCCAGCAGCTATCCTGGGGGGGGATACCTTGGGACTGAAGCTTTCTTT.

The V gene is TRBV10-3, the J gene TRBJ1-2; 10 nucleotides agree with TRBD1. The CDR3 length is 14 residues. After removal of 6 bases from V and 8 bases from J, the junction contained 9 bases not matched to a gene. The germline V gene encodes CDR1 ENHRY and CDR2 SYGVKD. Written as DNA, the CDR3 is TGTGCCATCAGCGCAACCGGGACAGGGGACGGCTACACCTTC. Its protein is CAISATGTGDGYTF.